The T cell receptor beta chain described here comes from a study of graft-versus-host responses after intestinal transplantation. Study-level background: Transplant types were multivisceral, liver-intestinal, or isolated intestinal.

CDR3 length equals 16 residues. V dropped 5 bases and J dropped 2 bases, with 17 bases sitting between them. Germline V gives CDR1 MNHEY, CDR2 SMNVEV (reference sequence). Clones were sequenced by immunoSEQ multiplex PCR, and TCRdb holds only the in-frame ones, with some missing. The sample has about 4,500 clones; 25% to 30% are singletons. This clone has more than one count but fewer than ten. The receptor was isolated from a human patient who was an organ donor for intestinal transplantation. Sample: alloreactive CD4+ T cells from a mixed lymphocyte reaction culture, taken before transplantation. Subset meaning: CFSE-low proliferating T cells sorted from approximately 6-day pre-transplant mixed lymphocyte reaction (GvH or HvG direction). This chain uses TRBV27 with TRBJ2-3, with D perhaps matching TRBD1 or TRBD2 (6 bases each). The CDR3 region has the DNA TGTGCCAGCAGTACTCTAACGGGGGCCTACACAGATACGCAGTATTTT. Amino acids: CASSTLTGAYTDTQYF.